This T cell receptor (beta chain) was found in a study of identical twins. A word on this clonotype: Its antigen is not known.

Findings and caveats of the study: For zero-insertion analyses, partial confounding could come from invariant MAIT and iNKT cells. Twin-shared out-of-frame alpha sequences were enriched for low generation probability.

V lost 0 bases and J lost 5, with 10 bases in between. The CDR3 extends over 13 amino acids. CDR1 and CDR2 (germline): DFQATT, SNEGSKA (reference sequence). Template switching added a universal primer binding site, and final cDNA carried unique molecular identifiers. TCRdb redid the calling of the 5' RACE reads with MiXCR, one entry per CDR3 protein. The sample carries fewer than 450,000 distinct CDR3 sequences, approximately 8.8% recorded once. The sequencing input was naive T cells sorted from blood. The receptor's source is a woman aged 50 to 60 in good health. The chain employs TRBV20-1 and TRBJ2-5, with a tentative D call TRBD2 (5 bases). CDR3 sequence: CSARDGRMETQYF. Here the CDR3 DNA reads TGCAGTGCTAGAGATGGGAGAATGGAGACCCAGTACTTC.